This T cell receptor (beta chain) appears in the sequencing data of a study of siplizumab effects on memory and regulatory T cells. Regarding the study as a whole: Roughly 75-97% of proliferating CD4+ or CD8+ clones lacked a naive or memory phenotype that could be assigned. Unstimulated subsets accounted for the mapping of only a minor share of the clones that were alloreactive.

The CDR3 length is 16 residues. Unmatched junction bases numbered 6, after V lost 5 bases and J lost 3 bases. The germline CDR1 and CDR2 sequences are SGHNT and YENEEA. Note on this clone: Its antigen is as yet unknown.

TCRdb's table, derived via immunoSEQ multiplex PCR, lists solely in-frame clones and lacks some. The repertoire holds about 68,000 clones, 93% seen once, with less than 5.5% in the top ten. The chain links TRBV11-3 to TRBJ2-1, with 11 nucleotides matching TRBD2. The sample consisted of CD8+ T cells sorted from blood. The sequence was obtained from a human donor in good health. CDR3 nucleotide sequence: TGTGCCAGCAGCCCCTTTCTAGCGGGGGGCTACAATGAGCAGTTCTTC. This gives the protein CASSPFLAGGYNEQFF. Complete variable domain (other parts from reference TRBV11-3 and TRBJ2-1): EAGVVQSPRYKIIEKKQPVAFWCNPISGHNTLYWYLQNLGQGPELLIRYENEEAVDDSQLPKDRFSAERLKGVDSTLKIQPAELGDSAVYLCASSPFLAGGYNEQFFGPGTRLTVL.